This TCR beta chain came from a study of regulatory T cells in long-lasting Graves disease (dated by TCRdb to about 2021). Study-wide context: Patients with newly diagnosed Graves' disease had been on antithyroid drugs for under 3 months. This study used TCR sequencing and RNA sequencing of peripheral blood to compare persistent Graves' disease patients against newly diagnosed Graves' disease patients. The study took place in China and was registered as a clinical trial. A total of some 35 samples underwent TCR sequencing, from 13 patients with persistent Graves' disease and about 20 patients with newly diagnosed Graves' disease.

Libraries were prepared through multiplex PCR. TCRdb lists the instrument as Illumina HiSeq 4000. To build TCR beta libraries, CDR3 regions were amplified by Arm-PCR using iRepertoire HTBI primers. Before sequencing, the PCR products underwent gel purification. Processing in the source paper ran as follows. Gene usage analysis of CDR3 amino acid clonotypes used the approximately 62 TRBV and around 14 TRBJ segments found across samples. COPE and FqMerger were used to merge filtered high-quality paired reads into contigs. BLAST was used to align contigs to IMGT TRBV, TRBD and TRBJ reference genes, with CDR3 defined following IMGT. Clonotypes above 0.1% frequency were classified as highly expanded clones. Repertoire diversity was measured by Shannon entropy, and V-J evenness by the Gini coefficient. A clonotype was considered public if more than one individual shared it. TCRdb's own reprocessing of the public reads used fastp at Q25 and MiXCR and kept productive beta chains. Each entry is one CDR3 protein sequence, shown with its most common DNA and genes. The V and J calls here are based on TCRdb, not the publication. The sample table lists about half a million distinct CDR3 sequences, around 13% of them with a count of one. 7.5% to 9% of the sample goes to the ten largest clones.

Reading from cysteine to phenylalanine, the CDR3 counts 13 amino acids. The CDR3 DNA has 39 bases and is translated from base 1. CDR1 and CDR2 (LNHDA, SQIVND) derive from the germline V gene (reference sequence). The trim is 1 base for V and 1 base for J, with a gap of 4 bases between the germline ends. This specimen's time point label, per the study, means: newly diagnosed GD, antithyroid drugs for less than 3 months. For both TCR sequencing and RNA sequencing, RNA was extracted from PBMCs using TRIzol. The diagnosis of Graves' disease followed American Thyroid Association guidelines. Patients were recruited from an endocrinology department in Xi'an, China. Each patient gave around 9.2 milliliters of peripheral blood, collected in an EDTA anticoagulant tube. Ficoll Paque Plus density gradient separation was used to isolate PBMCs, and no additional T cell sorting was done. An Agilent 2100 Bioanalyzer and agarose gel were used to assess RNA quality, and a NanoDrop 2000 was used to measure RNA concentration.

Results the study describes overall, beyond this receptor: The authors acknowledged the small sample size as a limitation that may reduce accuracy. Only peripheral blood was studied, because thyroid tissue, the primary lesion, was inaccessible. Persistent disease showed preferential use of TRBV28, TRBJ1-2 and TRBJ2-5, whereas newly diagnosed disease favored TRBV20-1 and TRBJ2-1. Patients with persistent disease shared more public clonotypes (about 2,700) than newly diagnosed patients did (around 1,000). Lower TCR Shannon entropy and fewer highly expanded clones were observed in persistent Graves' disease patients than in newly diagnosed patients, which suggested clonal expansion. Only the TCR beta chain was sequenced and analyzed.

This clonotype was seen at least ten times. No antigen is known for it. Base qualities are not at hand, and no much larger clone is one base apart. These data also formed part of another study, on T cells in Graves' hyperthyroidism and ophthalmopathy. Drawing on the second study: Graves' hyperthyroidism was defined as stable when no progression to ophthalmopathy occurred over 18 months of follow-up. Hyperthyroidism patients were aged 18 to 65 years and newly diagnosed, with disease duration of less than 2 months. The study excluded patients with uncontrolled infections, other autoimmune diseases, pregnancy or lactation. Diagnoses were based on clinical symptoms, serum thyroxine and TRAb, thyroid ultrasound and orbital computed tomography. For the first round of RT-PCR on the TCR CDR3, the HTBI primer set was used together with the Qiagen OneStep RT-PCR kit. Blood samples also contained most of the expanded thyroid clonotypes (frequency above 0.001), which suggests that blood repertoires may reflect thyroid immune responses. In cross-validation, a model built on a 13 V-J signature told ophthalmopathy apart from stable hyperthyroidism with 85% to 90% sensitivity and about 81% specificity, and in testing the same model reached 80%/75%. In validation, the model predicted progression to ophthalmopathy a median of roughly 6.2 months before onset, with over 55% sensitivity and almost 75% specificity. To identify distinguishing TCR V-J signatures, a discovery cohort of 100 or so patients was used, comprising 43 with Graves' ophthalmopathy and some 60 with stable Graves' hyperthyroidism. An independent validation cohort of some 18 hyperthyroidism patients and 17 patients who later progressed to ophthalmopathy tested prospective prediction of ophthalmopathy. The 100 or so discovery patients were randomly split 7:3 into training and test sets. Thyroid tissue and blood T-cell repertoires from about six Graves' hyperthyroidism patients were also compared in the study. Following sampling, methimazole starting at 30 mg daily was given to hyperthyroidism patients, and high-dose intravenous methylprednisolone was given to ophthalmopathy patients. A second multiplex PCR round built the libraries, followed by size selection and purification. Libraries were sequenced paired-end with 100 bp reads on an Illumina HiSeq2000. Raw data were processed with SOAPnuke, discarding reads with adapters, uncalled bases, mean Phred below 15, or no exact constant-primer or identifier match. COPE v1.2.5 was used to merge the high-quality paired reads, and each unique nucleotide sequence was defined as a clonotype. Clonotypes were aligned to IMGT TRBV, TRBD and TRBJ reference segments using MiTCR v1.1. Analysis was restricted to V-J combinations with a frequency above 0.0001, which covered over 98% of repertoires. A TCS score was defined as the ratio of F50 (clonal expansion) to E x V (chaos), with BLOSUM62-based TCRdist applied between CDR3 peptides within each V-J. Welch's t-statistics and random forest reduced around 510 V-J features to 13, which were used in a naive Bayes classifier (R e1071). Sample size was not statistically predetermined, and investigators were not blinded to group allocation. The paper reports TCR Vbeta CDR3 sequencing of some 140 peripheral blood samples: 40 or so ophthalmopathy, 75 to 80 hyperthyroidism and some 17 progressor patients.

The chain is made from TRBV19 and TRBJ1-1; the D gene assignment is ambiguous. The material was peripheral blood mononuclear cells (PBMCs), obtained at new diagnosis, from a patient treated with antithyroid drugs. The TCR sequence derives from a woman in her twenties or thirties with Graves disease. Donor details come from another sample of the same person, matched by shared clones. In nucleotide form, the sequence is TGTGCCAGTAGTATAGGTCGGAACACTGAAGCTTTCTTT. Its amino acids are CASSIGRNTEAFF.